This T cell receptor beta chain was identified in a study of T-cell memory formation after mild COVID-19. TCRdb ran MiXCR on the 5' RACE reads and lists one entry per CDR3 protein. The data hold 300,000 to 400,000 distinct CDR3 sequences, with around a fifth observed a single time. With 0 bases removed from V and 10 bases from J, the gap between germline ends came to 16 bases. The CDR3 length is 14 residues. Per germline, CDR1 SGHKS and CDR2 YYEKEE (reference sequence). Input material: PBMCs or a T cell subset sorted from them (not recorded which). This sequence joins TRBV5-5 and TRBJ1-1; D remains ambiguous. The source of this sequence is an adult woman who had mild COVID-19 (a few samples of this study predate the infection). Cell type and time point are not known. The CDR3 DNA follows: TGTGCCAGCAGCTTGGCAGATCGGAAGGCTCGAGCTTTCTTT. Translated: CASSLADRKARAFF.